Shown below are 26 T cell receptor beta chains from a single sample sequenced in a study of human T cells and chemical hapten exposure. One entry per CDR3 protein results from TCRdb running MiXCR on the RACE reads. The profile covers 65,000 to 95,000 distinct CDR3 sequences, with less than 8% appearing a single time and 1% to 1.5% taken by the ten largest. Time point specified: patch test 2, 6 weeks after DPC sensitization. The treatment here: therapeutic diphenylcyclopropenone sensitization with weekly scalp DPC. This material consisted of whole blood, taken in connection with sensitization to the hapten diphenylcyclopropenone (DPC). These receptors came from a woman in her thirties with alopecia areata. Some clones in this sample may be carry-over from other donors' samples.

CDR3 DNA: TGTGCCAGCACTTCGGAGGGATTAAAGAACACTGAAGCTTTCTTT. It codes for CASTSEGLKNTEAFF. The gene calls are TRBV2 and TRBJ1-1; D not certain. Germline V gives CDR1 SNHLY, CDR2 FYNNEI. The CDR3 totals 15 residues. V lost 7 bases and J lost 1, with 16 bases in between.

The chain combines TRBV14 with TRBJ1-1; unclear D gene. This CDR3 has 13 residues. Trimming shortened V by 10 bases and J by 0 bases, and 12 bases separated the two germline ends. Germline CDR1 SGHDN, CDR2 FVKESK. CDR3 region: CATGPGLNTEAFF. For the CDR3, the DNA is TGTGCCACCGGCCCCGGCTTGAACACTGAAGCTTTCTTT.

This clonotype has more than one count but fewer than ten. The chain combines TRBV18 with TRBJ2-5, with a weak D call TRBD1 (6 bases). Germline CDR1 is KGHSH and CDR2 is LQKENI. CDR3 size: 15 residues. The V end lost 0 bases, the J end lost 4 bases, and 12 bases lay between the germline ends. CDR3 protein: CASSPPIQGRETQYF. The CDR3 DNA reads TGTGCCAGCTCACCACCAATCCAGGGGCGAGAGACCCAGTACTTC.

This clonotype was detected many times. The DNA of the CDR3 is TGCGCCAGCAGCCAAACAGGGGAATATGGCTACACCTTC. It encodes CASSQTGEYGYTF. This rearrangement joins TRBV4-1 to TRBJ1-2, with TRBD1 matching over 7 bases. Germline loops: CDR1 MGHRA, CDR2 YSYEKL. Trimming at V came to 2 bases and at J to 5 bases, leaving 2 bases not matched to a gene. The CDR3 covers 13 residues.

In this sample, this clonotype turned up many times. The V and J genes are TRBV12-3 or TRBV12-4 and TRBJ1-1, with TRBD1 as a possible D gene (5 bases). Deletions cut 6 bases from V and 4 bases from J, with 18 bases between. This CDR3 has 15 residues. The CDR3 loop reads CASRRTQSGSTEAFF. For the CDR3, the DNA is TGTGCCAGCAGGAGGACACAATCGGGGAGCACTGAAGCTTTCTTT.

This clonotype was found a few times. V usage is TRBV12-3 or TRBV12-4 and J usage is TRBJ1-2, with 7 bases aligning to TRBD1. Trimming took 3 bases from V and 5 from J; bases not matched to a gene: 12. This CDR3 has 16 residues. CDR3 sequence reads: CASSFGPLGQLYGYTF. The CDR3 DNA follows: TGTGCCAGCAGTTTCGGTCCACTGGGACAGTTATATGGCTACACCTTC.

At least ten counts were recorded for this clonotype. The chain uses TRBV2 and TRBJ1-2; no reliable D call. Germline lookup yields CDR1 SNHLY and CDR2 FYNNEI. The CDR3 extends over 14 amino acids. V gave up 1 base and J gave up 2 bases, with 8 bases separating them. The CDR3 bases are TGTGCCAGCAGTGAAGGGCGGACGAACTATGGCTACACCTTC. Encoded protein: CASSEGRTNYGYTF.

There are many counts of this clonotype. This sequence joins TRBV20-1 and TRBJ2-7; 7 bases fit TRBD1. The CDR3 consists of 15 residues. With V trimmed by 3 bases and J by 5 bases, 13 bases remained unmatched. CDR1 and CDR2 (germline): DFQATT, SNEGSKA (reference sequence). CDR3: CSASSLRGIADEQYF. The CDR3 DNA reads as TGCAGTGCTAGTTCCCTCAGGGGGATCGCGGACGAGCAGTACTTC.

This clonotype was counted a few times. V gene TRBV5-4 combines with J gene TRBJ2-7; 11 bases fit TRBD2. Trimming cost V 4 bases and J 2 bases; bases outside gene matches: 11. The CDR3 consists of 17 residues. The V gene's germline CDR1 is SGHNT and CDR2 YYREEE (reference sequence). CDR3 protein: CASSPGTSGAFTYEQYF. The CDR3 nucleotides read TGTGCCAGCAGCCCGGGGACTAGCGGAGCCTTCACCTACGAGCAGTACTTC. The full variable domain, with the rest looked up from reference TRBV5-4 and TRBJ2-7, is ETGVTQSPTHLIKTRGQQVTLRCSSQSGHNTVSWYQQALGQGPQFIFQYYREEENGRGNFPPRFSGLQFPNYSSELNVNALELDDSALYLCASSPGTSGAFTYEQYFGPGTRLTVT.

At least ten counts were recorded for this clonotype. The V gene is TRBV5-1, the J gene TRBJ1-1; D is possibly TRBD1 (5 bases). V dropped 4 bases and J dropped 7 bases, with 17 bases sitting between them. CDR3 size: 14 residues. Germline assignment: CDR1 SGHRS and CDR2 YFSETQ. The CDR3 here is CASSSQPGTHEAFF. In DNA, the CDR3 is TGCGCCAGCAGCAGCCAGCCGGGGACCCATGAAGCTTTCTTT.

The chain combines TRBV29-1 with TRBJ2-3; no definite D call. Trimming removed 3 bases from V and 5 bases from J, with 15 bases in between. This CDR3 region has 14 residues. Looked up from germline, CDR1 is SQVTM and CDR2 is ANQGSEA. The CDR3 region has the DNA TGCAGCGTTGATAACTATCTTTCGGGAGATACGCAGTATTTT. Residues: CSVDNYLSGDTQYF.

V and J are TRBV12-3 or TRBV12-4 and TRBJ1-3; D gene uncertain. V was shortened by 7 bases and J by 0 bases, with 13 bases between the two germline ends. There are 15 residues in the CDR3. The CDR3 is CASTPQFYSGNTIYF. The CDR3 region has the DNA TGTGCCAGCACCCCACAGTTCTACTCTGGAAACACCATATATTTT.

This clonotype appeared many times. The chain combines TRBV6-5 with TRBJ1-2, with 10 bases matching TRBD1. V lost 6 bases, J lost 4 bases, and 8 bases stayed unmatched. From germline, CDR1 is MNHEY and CDR2 SVGAGI. The CDR3 is 15 amino acids. The CDR3 nucleotides are TGTGCCAGCAGCCTACGGGGACAGGGGACCTATGGCTACACCTTC. It encodes CASSLRGQGTYGYTF.

The chain joins TRBV3-1 to TRBJ1-1; no firm D call. CDR1 is LGHDT and CDR2 is YNNKEL in the germline V gene (reference sequence). V was cut by 3 bases and J by 5 bases, with 31 bases left in between. This CDR3 spans 20 amino acids. The CDR3 DNA reads as TGTGCCAGCAGCCATCCAACCCGGGTCGGGGATAAGGGAAGCGAGACTGAAGCTTTCTTT. Amino acid sequence: CASSHPTRVGDKGSETEAFF. Complete variable domain (other parts from reference TRBV3-1 and TRBJ1-1): DTAVSQTPKYLVTQMGNDKSIKCEQNLGHDTMYWYKQDSKKFLKIMFSYNNKELIINETVPNRFSPKSPDKAHLNLHINSLELGDSAVYFCASSHPTRVGDKGSETEAFFGQGTRLTVV.

With regard to this clonotype: One end of the junction varies from germline; a read error may be responsible. This rearrangement joins TRBV7-2 to TRBJ2-7, with TRBD1 matching over 9 bases. The CDR3 length is 15 residues. Per germline, CDR1 SGHTA and CDR2 FQGNSA. The CDR3 sequence is CASSNTGTGNKEFLF. The CDR3 region has the DNA TGTGCCAGCAGTAATACCGGGACAGGGAATAAAGAGTTCCTCTTC.

This clonotype was seen many times. V and J are TRBV3-1 and TRBJ2-3; perhaps TRBD1 as D (5 bases). The ends were cut back, 4 bases at V and 4 bases at J, with 18 bases in the middle. The CDR3 is 16 amino acids. Germline V lookup: CDR1 LGHDT, CDR2 YNNKEL (reference sequence). As DNA, the CDR3 is TGTGCCAGCAGCCCAACCCCTGACAGTACCCCAGATACGCAGTATTTT. Translation: CASSPTPDSTPDTQYF.

On this clonotype itself: One end of the junction varies from germline; a read error may be responsible. Here the CDR3 DNA reads TGCAGCTACCTCCCTCAGGCCCAAGGCCTAGATGCGCAGTATTTT. The encoded protein is CSYLPQAQGLDAQYF. This chain links TRBV29-1 with TRBJ2-3; no clear D gene. The CDR3 consists of 15 residues. Germline values: CDR1 SQVTM, CDR2 ANQGSEA.

The chain recombines TRBV29-1 with TRBJ1-1; D gene unclear. The V end lost 5 bases, the J end lost 1 base, and 11 bases lay between the germline ends. The germline V gene encodes CDR1 SQVTM and CDR2 ANQGSEA. The CDR3 contains 13 residues. Written as DNA, the CDR3 is TGCAGCGTTTTAAAGTTTGGGAACACTGAAGCTTTCTTT. Translation: CSVLKFGNTEAFF.

This clonotype showed up many times. This rearrangement joins TRBV5-6 to TRBJ1-2; no reliable D call. CDR3 size: 14 residues. Trimming removed 0 bases from V and 7 bases from J, with 13 bases in between. Germline lookup yields CDR1 SGHDT and CDR2 YYEEEE. The CDR3 reads CASSLAQLRRGYTF. The CDR3, as DNA: TGTGCCAGCAGCTTGGCTCAGCTTCGGCGTGGCTACACCTTC.

Many counts were recorded for this clonotype. The chain joins TRBV12-5 to TRBJ2-3, with D perhaps being TRBD1 or TRBD2 (6 bases each). Germline V CDR1 and CDR2: LGHNT, FRNRAP. Trimming cost V 4 bases and J 4 bases, with 9 bases left between them. The CDR3 consists of 13 residues. The CDR3 region has the DNA TGTGCTAGTGGTTCCCGGGGGCCAGATACGCAGTATTTT. It encodes CASGSRGPDTQYF.

In the case of this clonotype: A much larger clone sits a single nucleotide away, making a read error possible. The chain carries TRBV4-1 and TRBJ2-1; tentatively, D is TRBD1 (6 bases). Germline lookup yields CDR1 MGHRA and CDR2 YSYEKL. This CDR3 has 17 amino acids. The CDR3 sequence: CAGSQGNRDISYNEQFF. The CDR3 DNA is TGCGCCGGCAGCCAAGGAAATAGGGACATTTCCTACAATGAGCAGTTCTTC.

Only a few counts were recorded for this clonotype. The V call is TRBV30, the J call TRBJ2-6; TRBD1 agrees at 7 bases. Germline V gene lookup returns CDR1 GTSNPN and CDR2 SVGIG (reference sequence). V was clipped by 4 bases and J by 5 bases; unmatched bases: 5. This CDR3 region has 14 residues. The DNA for the CDR3 is TGTGCCTGGAACAGGGGAACGAGGGCCAACGTCCTGACTTTC. As protein: CAWNRGTRANVLTF. Looking up the rest from reference TRBV30 and TRBJ2-6 gives the full variable domain: SQTIHQWPATLVQPVGSPLSLECTVEGTSNPNLYWYRQAAGRGLQLLFYSVGIGQISSEVPQNLSASRPQDRQFILSSKKLLLSDSGFYLCAWNRGTRANVLTFGAGSRLTVL.

V gene TRBV5-1 combines with J gene TRBJ2-7; a weak D match, TRBD1 (6 bases). The germline CDR1 and CDR2 sequences are SGHRS and YFSETQ. This CDR3 is built from 17 residues. Trimming took off 0 bases at V and 2 bases at J, with 18 bases between the two ends. The CDR3 sequence is CASSLELGSRGTYEQYF. The DNA of the CDR3 is TGCGCCAGCAGCTTGGAACTTGGCAGCAGGGGAACCTACGAGCAGTACTTC.

This clonotype showed up many times. The chain carries TRBV7-8 and TRBJ1-4; a possible D gene is TRBD1 (5 bases). Trimming left V 2 bases short and J 0 bases short, with 10 bases between. This CDR3 is built from 16 residues. The germline CDR1 and CDR2 sequences are SGHVS and FQNEAQ. CDR3 nucleotide sequence: TGTGCCAGCAGCTTAAGACAGCCAGCAACTAATGAAAAACTGTTTTTT. Protein sequence: CASSLRQPATNEKLFF. Full variable domain (remainder filled in from reference TRBV7-8 and TRBJ1-4): GAGVSQSPRYKVAKRGQDVALRCDPISGHVSLFWYQQALGQGPEFLTYFQNEAQLDKSGLPSDRFFAERPEGSVSTLKIQRTQQEDSAVYLCASSLRQPATNEKLFFGSGTQLSVL.

This clonotype was found many times. This chain joins TRBV12-3 or TRBV12-4 and TRBJ1-6; D is unclear. V was cut by 2 bases and J by 7 bases, with 3 bases left in between. The CDR3 totals 12 residues. This CDR3 is CASSLRNSPLHF. The CDR3 region has the DNA TGTGCCAGCAGTTTAAGGAATTCACCCCTCCACTTT.

This clonotype was counted ten times or more. The chain has TRBV29-1 and TRBJ2-1; tentatively, D is TRBD2 (5 bases). The CDR3 totals 14 residues. Germline assignment: CDR1 SQVTM and CDR2 ANQGSEA. V lost 4 bases to trimming and J lost 2 bases, with 12 bases between them. In DNA, the CDR3 is TGCAGCGTTGCCTGGGAGCTTACCTACAATGAGCAGTTCTTC. It yields the protein CSVAWELTYNEQFF.